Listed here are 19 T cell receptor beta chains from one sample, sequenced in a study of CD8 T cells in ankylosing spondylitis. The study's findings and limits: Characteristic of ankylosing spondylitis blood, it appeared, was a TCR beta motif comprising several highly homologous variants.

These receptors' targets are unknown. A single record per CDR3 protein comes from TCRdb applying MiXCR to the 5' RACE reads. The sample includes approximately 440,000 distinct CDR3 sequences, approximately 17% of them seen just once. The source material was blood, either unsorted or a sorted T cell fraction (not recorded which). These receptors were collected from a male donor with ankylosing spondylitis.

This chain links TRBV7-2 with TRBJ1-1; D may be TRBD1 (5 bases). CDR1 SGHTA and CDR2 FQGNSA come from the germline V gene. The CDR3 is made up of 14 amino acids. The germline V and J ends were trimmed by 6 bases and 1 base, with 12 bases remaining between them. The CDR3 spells CASRTRERNTEAFF. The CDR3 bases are TGTGCCAGCAGAACCAGGGAAAGGAACACTGAAGCTTTCTTT.

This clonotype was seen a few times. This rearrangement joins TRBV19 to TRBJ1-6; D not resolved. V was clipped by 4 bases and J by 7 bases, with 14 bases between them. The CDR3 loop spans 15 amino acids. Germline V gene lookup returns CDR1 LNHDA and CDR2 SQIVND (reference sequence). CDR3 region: CASSTAGYGNSPLHF. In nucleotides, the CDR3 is TGTGCCAGTAGTACCGCGGGATACGGGAATTCACCCCTCCACTTT.

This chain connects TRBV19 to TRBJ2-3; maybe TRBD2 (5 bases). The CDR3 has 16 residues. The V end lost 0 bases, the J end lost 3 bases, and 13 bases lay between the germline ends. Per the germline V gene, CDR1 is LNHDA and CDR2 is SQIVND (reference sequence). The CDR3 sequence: CASSIDRTGLTDTQYF. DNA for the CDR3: TGTGCCAGTAGTATAGATCGGACGGGGTTAACAGATACGCAGTATTTT.

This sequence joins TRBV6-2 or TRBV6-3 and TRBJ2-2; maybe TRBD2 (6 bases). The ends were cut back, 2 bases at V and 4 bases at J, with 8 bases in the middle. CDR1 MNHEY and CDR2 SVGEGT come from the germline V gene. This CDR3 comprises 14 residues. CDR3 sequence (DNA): TGTGCCAGCAGTTACGCCGGGGGCACCGGGGAGCTGTTTTTT. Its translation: CASSYAGGTGELFF.

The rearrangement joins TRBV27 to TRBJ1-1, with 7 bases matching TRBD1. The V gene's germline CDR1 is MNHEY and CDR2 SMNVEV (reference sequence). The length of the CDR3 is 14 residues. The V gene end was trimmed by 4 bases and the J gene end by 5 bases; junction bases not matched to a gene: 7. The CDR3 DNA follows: TGTGCCAGCAGTTACCGGACAGGCCGAACTGAAGCTTTCTTT. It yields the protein CASSYRTGRTEAFF.

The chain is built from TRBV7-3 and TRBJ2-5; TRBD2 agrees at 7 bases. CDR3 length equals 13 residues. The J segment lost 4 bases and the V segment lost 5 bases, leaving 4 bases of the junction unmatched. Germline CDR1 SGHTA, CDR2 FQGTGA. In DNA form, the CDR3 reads TGTGCCAGCAGCAGGTCGGGAGGAGAGACCCAGTACTTC. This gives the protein CASSRSGGETQYF.

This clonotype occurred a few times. The CDR3, as DNA: TGTGCCACCGCGCTGAATCCCACAGATACGCAGTATTTT. Its translation is CATALNPTDTQYF. This chain uses TRBV24-1 with TRBJ2-3; D unclear. The CDR3 has 13 residues. Germline lookup yields CDR1 KGHDR and CDR2 SFDVKD. Trimming cost V 9 bases and J 2 bases, with 11 bases left between them.

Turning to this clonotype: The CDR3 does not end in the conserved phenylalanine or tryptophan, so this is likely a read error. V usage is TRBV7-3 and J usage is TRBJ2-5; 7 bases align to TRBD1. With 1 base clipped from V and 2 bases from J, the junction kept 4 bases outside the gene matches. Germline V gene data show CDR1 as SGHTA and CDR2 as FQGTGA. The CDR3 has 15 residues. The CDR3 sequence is CASSLRGRGQETQYS. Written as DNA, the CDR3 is TGTGCCAGCAGCTTAAGGGGCAGGGGGCAAGAGACCCAGTACTCC.

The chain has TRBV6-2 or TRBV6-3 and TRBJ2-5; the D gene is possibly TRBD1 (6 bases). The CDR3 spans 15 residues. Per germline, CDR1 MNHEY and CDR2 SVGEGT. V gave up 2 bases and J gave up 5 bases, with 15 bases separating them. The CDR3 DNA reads TGTGCCAGCAGTTACGGACAGAGGGTAACCGAGACCCAGTACTTC. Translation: CASSYGQRVTETQYF.

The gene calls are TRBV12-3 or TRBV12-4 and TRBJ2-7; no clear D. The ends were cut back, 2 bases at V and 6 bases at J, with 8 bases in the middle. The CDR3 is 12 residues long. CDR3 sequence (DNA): TGTGCCAGCAGTTTATCGGCTGCCGAGCAGTACTTC. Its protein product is CASSLSAAEQYF.

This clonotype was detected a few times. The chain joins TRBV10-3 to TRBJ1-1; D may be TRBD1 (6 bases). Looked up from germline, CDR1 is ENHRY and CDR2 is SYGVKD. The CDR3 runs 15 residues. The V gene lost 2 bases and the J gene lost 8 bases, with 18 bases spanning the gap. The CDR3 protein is CAISEATDSTMEAFF. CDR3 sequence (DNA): TGTGCCATCAGTGAGGCCACGGACAGCACCATGGAAGCTTTCTTT.

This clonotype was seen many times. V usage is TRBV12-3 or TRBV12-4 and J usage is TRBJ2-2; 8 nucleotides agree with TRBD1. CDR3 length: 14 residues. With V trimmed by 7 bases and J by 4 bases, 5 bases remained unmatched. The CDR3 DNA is TGTGCCAGCACCGCTGGACAGGGCACCGGGGAGCTGTTTTTT. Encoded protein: CASTAGQGTGELFF.

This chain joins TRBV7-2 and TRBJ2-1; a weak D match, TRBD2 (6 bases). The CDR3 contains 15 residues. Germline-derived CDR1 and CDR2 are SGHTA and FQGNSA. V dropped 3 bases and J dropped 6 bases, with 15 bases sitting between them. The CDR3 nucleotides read TGTGCCAGCAGCTTTAGGAGGGACCTAAGCAATGAGCAGTTCTTC. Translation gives CASSFRRDLSNEQFF.

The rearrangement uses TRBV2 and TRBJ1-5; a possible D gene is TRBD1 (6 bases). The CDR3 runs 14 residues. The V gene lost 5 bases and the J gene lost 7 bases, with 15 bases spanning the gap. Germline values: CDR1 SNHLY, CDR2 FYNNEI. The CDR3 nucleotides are TGTGCCAGCAGTCCGGGGGGGGCGGGCCAGCCCCAGCATTTT. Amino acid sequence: CASSPGGAGQPQHF.

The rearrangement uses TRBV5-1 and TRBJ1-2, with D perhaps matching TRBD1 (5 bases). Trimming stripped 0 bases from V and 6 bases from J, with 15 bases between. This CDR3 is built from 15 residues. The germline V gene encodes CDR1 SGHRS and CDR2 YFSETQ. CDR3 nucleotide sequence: TGCGCCAGCAGCTTGGGTACCGGGACCACCGATGGCTACACCTTC. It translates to CASSLGTGTTDGYTF.

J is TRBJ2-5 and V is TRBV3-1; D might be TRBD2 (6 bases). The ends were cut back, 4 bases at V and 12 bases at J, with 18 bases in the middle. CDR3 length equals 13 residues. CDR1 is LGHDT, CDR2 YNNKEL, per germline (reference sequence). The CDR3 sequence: CASSPSPGVDKYF. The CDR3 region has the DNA TGTGCCAGCAGCCCCTCCCCGGGGGTAGATAAGTACTTC.

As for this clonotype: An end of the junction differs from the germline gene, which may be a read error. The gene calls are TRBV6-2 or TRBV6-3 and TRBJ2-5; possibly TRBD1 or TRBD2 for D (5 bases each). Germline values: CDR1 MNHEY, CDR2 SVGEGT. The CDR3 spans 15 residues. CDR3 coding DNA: TGTGCCAGCAGTCACTCGAGGGGCACGCAAGAGACCCAGTACTTC. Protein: CASSHSRGTQETQYF.

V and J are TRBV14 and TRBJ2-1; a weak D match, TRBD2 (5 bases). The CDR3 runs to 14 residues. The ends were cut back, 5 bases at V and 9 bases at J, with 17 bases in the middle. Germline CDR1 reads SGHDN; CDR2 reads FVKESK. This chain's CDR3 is CASSITLGALEQFF. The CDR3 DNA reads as TGTGCCAGCAGCATAACCCTGGGAGCGCTTGAGCAGTTCTTC.

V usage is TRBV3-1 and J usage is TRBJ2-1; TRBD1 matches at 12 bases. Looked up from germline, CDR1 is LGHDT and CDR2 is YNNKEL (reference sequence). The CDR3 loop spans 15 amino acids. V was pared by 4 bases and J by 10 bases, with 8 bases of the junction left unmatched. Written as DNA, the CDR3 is TGTGCCAGCAGCCGTGCGGGACAGGGGGCGGGAGAGCAGTTCTTC. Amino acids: CASSRAGQGAGEQFF.